These 25 T cell receptor beta chains share one sample of origin, sequenced in a study of cytomegalovirus exposure and HLA in healthy donors (dated by TCRdb to the late 2010s). Library preparation employed the immunoSEQ multiplex PCR assay. The multiplex PCR relied on a mix of 60 forward primers for TCR Vbeta segments and 13 reverse primers for TCR Jbeta segments. This immuneACCESS table, as held by TCRdb, lists in-frame sequences with V and J called but not all clones. Of the missing ones, under half trace to an unresolved V gene in checked studies; the others have no known cause. Counted in this sample were about 140,000 clones; 60% to 80% of them appeared once. In total, the top ten clones hold 1.5% to 2% of the sample. Source material: PBMCs. These receptors all stem from a woman in her twenties or thirties in good health and CMV-seronegative.

The genes are TRBV6-1 and TRBJ1-1; TRBD1 aligns across 7 bases. V shed 6 bases and J 8 bases; nucleotides not matched to a gene: 9. CDR3 length: 13 residues. Germline V gene data show CDR1 as MNHNS and CDR2 as SASEGT. CDR3 DNA: TGTGCCAGCAGCCCCCGACAGGGCTACGAAGCTTTCTTT. This codes for CASSPRQGYEAFF.

The V and J genes are TRBV7-2 and TRBJ1-2, with 9 nucleotides matching TRBD1. The CDR3 length is 15 residues. Trimming took 1 base from V and 3 from J; bases not matched to a gene: 3. Per the germline V gene, CDR1 is SGHTA and CDR2 is FQGNSA. The CDR3 DNA sequence: TGTGCCAGCAGCTTAGGAACAGGGGGCGACTATGGCTACACCTTC. Encoded protein: CASSLGTGGDYGYTF. Combining the CDR3 with reference TRBV7-2 and TRBJ1-2 gives the whole variable domain GAGVSQSPSNKVTEKGKDVELRCDPISGHTALYWYRQSLGQGLEFLIYFQGNSAPDKSGLPSDRFSAERTGGSVSTLTIQRTQQEDSAVYLCASSLGTGGDYGYTFGSGTRLTVV.

The chain uses TRBV5-1 and TRBJ1-3, with D possibly matching TRBD1 (6 bases). Per germline, CDR1 SGHRS and CDR2 YFSETQ. V was pared by 5 bases and J by 3 bases, with 9 bases between. The CDR3 covers 13 residues. CDR3 sequence reads: CASRRDIGNTIYF. DNA of the CDR3: TGCGCCAGCAGACGGGACATTGGAAACACCATATATTTT.

Points on this clone: Different DNA sequences within this sample yield the same CDR3. The CDR3 spells CASSVGTGRTYEQYF. CDR3 bases: TGTGCCAGCAGCGTCGGGACAGGGCGAACCTACGAGCAGTACTTC. The chain is built from TRBV9 and TRBJ2-7; 9 bases agree with TRBD1. With 2 bases clipped from V and 2 bases from J, the junction kept 5 bases outside the gene matches. The CDR3 contains 15 residues. Per germline, CDR1 SGDLS and CDR2 YYNGEE. Drawing the rest from reference TRBV9 and TRBJ2-7, the complete variable domain is DSGVTQTPKHLITATGQRVTLRCSPRSGDLSVYWYQQSLDQGLQFLIQYYNGEERAKGNILERFSAQQFPDLHSELNLSSLELGDSALYFCASSVGTGRTYEQYFGPGTRLTVT.

This clone appeared a few times. V and J are TRBV5-6 and TRBJ1-6; D perhaps matches TRBD1 (5 bases). Germline CDR1 is SGHDT and CDR2 is YYEEEE. Trimming stripped 0 bases from V and 12 bases from J, with 7 bases between. The CDR3 spans 12 residues. CDR3 nucleotide sequence: TGTGCCAGCAGCTTGGAAGGGGTACCCCTCCACTTT. Its translation: CASSLEGVPLHF.

J is TRBJ1-2 and V is TRBV27; possibly TRBD1 for D (6 bases). The germline CDR1 and CDR2 sequences are MNHEY and SMNVEV (reference sequence). V was shortened by 6 bases and J by 4 bases, with 15 bases between the two germline ends. The CDR3 has 14 residues. The CDR3 DNA reads TGTGCCAGCAGCCCTTCGGCAGGGGTCTATGGCTACACCTTC. This translates into CASSPSAGVYGYTF.

This rearrangement joins TRBV9 to TRBJ1-2, with D hard to call. The CDR3 spans 15 residues. Between the trimmed V and J ends, which lost 2 bases and 0 bases, there was a span of 11 bases. The germline CDR1 and CDR2 sequences are SGDLS and YYNGEE. The CDR3 nucleotides are TGTGCCAGCAGCGTCTCCGGGTCTACTAACTATGGCTACACCTTC. Translation: CASSVSGSTNYGYTF.

The CDR3 spells CASSLSPGGRNTEAFF. As DNA, the CDR3 is TGTGCCAGCAGCTTGAGCCCAGGGGGCAGGAACACTGAAGCTTTCTTT. The rearrangement joins TRBV9 to TRBJ1-1; 8 bases line up with TRBD1. Germline-derived CDR1 and CDR2 are SGDLS and YYNGEE. There are 16 residues in the CDR3. V was pared by 4 bases and J by 1 base, with 9 bases of the junction left unmatched.

The V and J genes are TRBV6-5 and TRBJ1-2; 8 bases are a match to TRBD1. The J segment lost 8 bases and the V segment lost 5 bases, leaving 10 bases of the junction unmatched. This CDR3 spans 14 amino acids. The V gene's germline CDR1 is MNHEY and CDR2 SVGAGI. CDR3 sequence reads: CASSKSQGARGYTF. For the CDR3, the DNA is TGTGCCAGCAGTAAATCCCAGGGGGCGAGGGGCTACACCTTC.

This clone was seen only once. The chain recombines TRBV7-3 with TRBJ2-6; TRBD2 is a possible D gene (5 bases). CDR1 and CDR2 (germline): SGHTA, FQGTGA. This CDR3 contains 15 residues. With 3 bases removed from V and 0 bases from J, the gap between germline ends came to 6 bases. The CDR3 protein is CASSFRGSGANVLTF. In DNA form, the CDR3 reads TGTGCCAGCAGCTTTCGGGGCTCTGGGGCCAACGTCCTGACTTTC.

Comment on this clone: Compared with germline, one end of the junction differs, possibly owing to a read error. The gene calls are TRBV13 and TRBJ1-3; tentatively, D is TRBD1 (6 bases). The germline CDR1 and CDR2 sequences are PRHDT and FYEKMQ (reference sequence). This CDR3 is 13 amino acids long. The CDR3 is CASSRDTGSTIYF. The CDR3 coding sequence is TGTGCCAGCAGCCGGGACACGGGAAGCACCATATATTTT.

V usage is TRBV19 and J usage is TRBJ1-2; 8 nucleotides line up with TRBD1. V was pared by 7 bases and J by 4 bases, with 5 bases of the junction left unmatched. The CDR3 contains 13 residues. Germline V gene data show CDR1 as LNHDA and CDR2 as SQIVND (reference sequence). Written as DNA, the CDR3 is TGTGCCAGTATGCAGGGGGCTGGCTATGGCTACACCTTC. Residues: CASMQGAGYGYTF.

The gene calls are TRBV2 and TRBJ1-2; 9 bases are shared with TRBD1. Germline V gene sequence: CDR1 SNHLY, CDR2 FYNNEI. There are 13 residues in the CDR3. Trimming took 8 bases from V and 5 from J; bases not matched to a gene: 6. CDR3 nucleotide sequence: TGTGCCAGCGGGGACAGGGTAGGGTATGGCTACACCTTC. Translated: CASGDRVGYGYTF.

V and J are TRBV4-1 and TRBJ1-2; D is uncertain. Trimming cost V 1 base and J 7 bases, with 10 bases left between them. Germline CDR1 MGHRA, CDR2 YSYEKL. The CDR3 runs 13 residues. The CDR3: CASSQGSASGYTF. The DNA for the CDR3 is TGCGCCAGCAGCCAAGGAAGCGCGAGTGGCTACACCTTC.

The J gene is TRBJ1-1, the V gene TRBV10-2; a weak D match, TRBD1 (6 bases). This CDR3 is built from 13 residues. Germline-derived CDR1 and CDR2 are WSHSY and SAAADI. Trimming took 6 bases from V and 0 from J, leaving 8 bases between them. Here the CDR3 DNA reads TGCGCCAGCAGACAGGGCATGAACACTGAAGCTTTCTTT. Translating it yields CASRQGMNTEAFF.

The rearrangement joins TRBV6-5 to TRBJ1-4; D call uncertain. In germline, CDR1 is MNHEY, CDR2 SVGAGI. Trimming took off 6 bases at V and 4 bases at J, with 9 bases between the two ends. There are 13 residues in the CDR3. The CDR3 DNA reads TGTGCCAGCAGCCGGGTTTTTAATGAAAAACTGTTTTTT. It codes for CASSRVFNEKLFF.

The table lists this clone with a count of one. The gene calls are TRBV7-3 and TRBJ1-3, with 7 bases lining up with TRBD1. This CDR3 has 16 amino acids. Germline V lookup: CDR1 SGHTA, CDR2 FQGTGA. The trim removed 4 bases at V and 0 bases at J, leaving 6 bases unmatched. This CDR3 is CASSSPHRGSGNTIYF. CDR3 nucleotides: TGTGCCAGCAGCTCCCCCCACAGGGGCTCTGGAAACACCATATATTTT.

The chain carries TRBV5-1 and TRBJ2-1; 7 bases are a match to TRBD1. After removal of 0 bases from V and 0 bases from J, the junction contained 9 bases not matched to a gene. CDR1 is SGHRS, CDR2 YFSETQ, per germline. The CDR3 spans 18 residues. CDR3 sequence: CASSLGGTANYSYNEQFF. The CDR3 bases are TGCGCCAGCAGCTTGGGAGGGACAGCCAATTACTCCTACAATGAGCAGTTCTTC.

This clone came up once. The chain carries TRBV5-8 and TRBJ2-3; TRBD2 aligns across 15 bases. CDR1 and CDR2 (germline): SGHTS, YDEGEE. CDR3 length equals 20 residues. V shed 0 bases, J shed 2 bases, and the junction held 10 bases outside the gene matches. The CDR3 is CASSLAGLAGGFSSTDTQYF. DNA for the CDR3: TGTGCCAGCAGCTTGGCGGGACTAGCGGGGGGCTTTTCTTCCACAGATACGCAGTATTTT. Drawing the rest from reference TRBV5-8 and TRBJ2-3, the complete variable domain is EAGVTQSPTHLIKTRGQQATLRCSPISGHTSVYWYQQALGLGLQFLLWYDEGEERNRGNFPPRFSGRQFPNYSSELNVNALELEDSALYLCASSLAGLAGGFSSTDTQYFGPGTRLTVL.

This sequence joins TRBV11-2 and TRBJ2-1; 8 nucleotides agree with TRBD2. Per germline, CDR1 SGHAT and CDR2 FQNNGV. The trim removed 5 bases at V and 4 bases at J, leaving 7 bases unmatched. The CDR3 spans 15 residues. CDR3 loop: CASSERLAGYNEQFF. CDR3 sequence (DNA): TGTGCCAGCAGCGAAAGGCTAGCGGGTTACAATGAGCAGTTCTTC.

The genes are TRBV6-1 and TRBJ2-7; 7 bases are a match to TRBD1. Germline V gene sequence: CDR1 MNHNS, CDR2 SASEGT. The V segment lost 6 bases and the J segment 3 bases; nucleotides outside the gene matches: 8. This CDR3 is built from 14 residues. The CDR3: CASRVLAGGYEQYF. The CDR3 DNA follows: TGTGCCAGCAGGGTGCTAGCAGGGGGCTACGAGCAGTACTTC.

The chain recombines TRBV9 with TRBJ2-6; no definite D call. The germline CDR1 and CDR2 sequences are SGDLS and YYNGEE. The CDR3 length is 15 residues. Between the trimmed V and J ends, which lost 0 bases and 0 bases, there was a span of 4 bases. CDR3 in amino acids: CASSVGSSGANVLTF. Written as DNA, the CDR3 is TGTGCCAGCAGCGTAGGTAGCTCTGGGGCCAACGTCCTGACTTTC.

This clone has just a few counts. CDR3 DNA: TGTGCCAGCAGCCAAGGTCTCCCAGATACGCAGTATTTT. Translation gives CASSQGLPDTQYF. V is TRBV4-2 and J is TRBJ2-3, with no clear D. Trimming took off 1 base at V and 4 bases at J, with 6 bases between the two ends. The CDR3 consists of 13 residues. Germline CDR1 LGHNA, CDR2 YNFKEQ.

The chain has TRBV21-1 and TRBJ1-6. TRBV21-1 is classified as a pseudogene. This CDR3 spans 15 amino acids. The CDR3 reads CASSKRWGDNSPLHF. In nucleotides, the CDR3 is TGTGCCAGCAGCAAAAGGTGGGGGGATAATTCACCCCTCCACTTT.

The V call is TRBV7-3, the J call TRBJ2-3, with 8 bases aligning to TRBD2. V was clipped by 6 bases and J by 11 bases; unmatched bases: 7. The CDR3 length is 12 residues. The germline gives CDR1 SGHTA, CDR2 FQGTGA. The CDR3 protein is CASSSQRGRQYF. The CDR3 nucleotides are TGTGCCAGCAGTTCCCAGCGGGGGAGGCAGTATTTT.